This entry features one T cell receptor (beta chain) sequence. The antigen is unknown. Treatment given: around 19 received Ad26.COV2.S at low or high dose, single or two shots; several received placebo; per-sample allocation not given. Sampling was performed 63 days after the first vaccine or placebo injection. These data originate in a study of Ad26.COV2.S vaccination and SARS-CoV-2 variants. Overall study: The study gave Ad26.COV2.S intramuscularly, once or twice 56 days apart.

Profiling relied on immunoSEQ multiplex PCR, and the TCRdb table lists in-frame clones only, not all of them. This repertoire shows 350,000 to 450,000 clones, roughly 81% found once; its top ten account for around 3%. General study points: Spike-specific CD8+ and CD4+ T cell responses reportedly showed substantial breadth after vaccination.

This sample comprised peripheral blood, obtained in a trial of Ad26.COV2.S vaccine versus placebo. This TCR was sampled from a person aged 18-65 years who received the Ad26.COV2.S COVID-19 vaccine or a placebo.

CDR3: CASSWTGTETQYF. In nucleotides, the CDR3 is TGCGCCAGCAGCTGGACTGGGACGGAGACCCAGTACTTC. V usage is TRBV5-1 and J usage is TRBJ2-5; either TRBD1 or TRBD2 may supply D (5 bases each). Germline loops: CDR1 SGHRS, CDR2 YFSETQ. Trimming stripped 3 bases from V and 5 bases from J, with 11 bases between. The CDR3 runs 13 residues.